Shown below are 13 T cell receptor beta chains from a single sample sequenced in a study of T cell responses to AZD1222 COVID-19 vaccine. TCRdb's copy holds only in-frame clones and misses some; the assay was immunoSEQ multiplex PCR. Of approximately 120,000 clones listed, around 87% are singletons. The material was peripheral blood, obtained 28 days after the second AZD1222 dose. These TCRs come from an adult who received the AZD1222 COVID-19 vaccine.

This chain joins TRBV7-9 and TRBJ2-1; D gene uncertain. The ends were cut back, 8 bases at V and 0 bases at J, with 11 bases in the middle. Germline lookup yields CDR1 SEHNR and CDR2 FQNEAQ (reference sequence). The CDR3 has 14 residues. CDR3 amino acids: CASLDTSSYNEQFF. The CDR3 region has the DNA TGTGCCAGCTTAGACACGAGCTCCTACAATGAGCAGTTCTTC. The complete variable domain, with remaining parts taken from reference TRBV7-9 and TRBJ2-1, reads DTGVSQNPRHKITKRGQNVTFRCDPISEHNRLYWYRQTLGQGPEFLTYFQNEAQLEKSRLLSDRFSAERPKGSFSTLEIQRTEQGDSAMYLCASLDTSSYNEQFFGPGTRLTVL.

The chain couples TRBV6-1 to TRBJ2-1; D ambiguous. Germline loops: CDR1 MNHNS, CDR2 SASEGT. The CDR3 totals 15 residues. Between the trimmed V and J ends, which lost 2 bases and 0 bases, there was a span of 8 bases. The DNA of the CDR3 is TGTGCCAGCAGTGAATACAGAGTCTCCTACAATGAGCAGTTCTTC. Translating gives CASSEYRVSYNEQFF.

The chain couples TRBV12-3 or TRBV12-4 to TRBJ2-1; 10 bases align to TRBD2. The V gene end was trimmed by 6 bases and the J gene end by 10 bases; junction bases not matched to a gene: 6. This CDR3 region has 13 residues. CDR3 region: CASRAGGLGEQFF. The CDR3 DNA reads as TGTGCCAGCAGAGCGGGGGGGCTGGGGGAGCAGTTCTTC.

The chain recombines TRBV2 with TRBJ2-7; D is perhaps TRBD2 (5 bases). CDR1 and CDR2 (germline): SNHLY, FYNNEI. The CDR3 sequence is 15 residues long. V was clipped by 8 bases and J by 2 bases, with 19 bases between them. As DNA, the CDR3 is TGTGCCAGCTCGGGTCGGGAACAGCCCCCCTACGAGCAGTACTTC. Protein sequence: CASSGREQPPYEQYF.

The chain links TRBV6-5 to TRBJ2-1; D might be TRBD2 (5 bases). The CDR3 sequence is 14 residues long. Germline values: CDR1 MNHEY, CDR2 SVGAGI. V gave up 2 bases and J gave up 7 bases, with 12 bases separating them. The CDR3 sequence: CASSYGLASNEQFF. CDR3 DNA sequence: TGTGCCAGCAGTTACGGGCTAGCCTCAAATGAGCAGTTCTTC.

This clone was seen only once. V usage is TRBV6-4 and J usage is TRBJ1-6; D unresolved. The germline V and J ends were trimmed by 8 bases and 14 bases, with 13 bases remaining between them. Looked up from germline, CDR1 is MRHNA and CDR2 is SNTAGT. CDR3 length equals 11 residues. The CDR3 DNA reads TGTGCCAGCTCTAATGGGTTCACCCTCCACTTT. It translates to CASSNGFTLHF.

Comments on this clone: The sample carries other DNA sequences with the same CDR3. The chain combines TRBV24-1 with TRBJ1-6; no firm D call. Germline lookup yields CDR1 KGHDR and CDR2 SFDVKD. Trimming took 4 bases from V and 4 from J, leaving 7 bases between them. The CDR3 loop spans 14 amino acids. The CDR3 region is CATSDGSYNSPLHF. The CDR3 DNA reads TGTGCCACCAGTGACGGGAGTTATAATTCACCCCTCCACTTT.

The chain has TRBV3-1 (or the pseudogene TRBV3-2) and TRBJ1-3; no firm D call. The germline V gene has CDR1 LGHDT and CDR2 YNNKEL (reference sequence). The CDR3 loop spans 17 amino acids. V lost 2 bases, J lost 1 base, and 15 bases lay in between. The CDR3 sequence: CASSQRALPFSGNTIYF. The CDR3 DNA reads TGTGCCAGCAGCCAACGGGCCCTCCCGTTTTCTGGAAACACCATATATTTT.

The chain employs TRBV4-3 and TRBJ1-2; the D gene is possibly TRBD1 (5 bases). The CDR3 length is 12 residues. The germline gives CDR1 LGHNA, CDR2 YSLEER. The V end was cut by 1 base, the J end by 10 bases, with 10 bases between. Here the CDR3 reads CASSQARRDYTF. In nucleotides, the CDR3 is TGCGCCAGCAGCCAAGCTCGCAGGGACTACACCTTC.

V gene TRBV19 combines with J gene TRBJ2-2; 7 bases line up with TRBD1. V dropped 7 bases and J dropped 3; count of bases not matched to a gene: 8. The germline gives CDR1 LNHDA, CDR2 SQIVND (reference sequence). The CDR3 covers 15 residues. The CDR3 region is CASTTGATYTGELFF. In DNA form, the CDR3 reads TGTGCCAGTACCACAGGGGCGACGTACACCGGGGAGCTGTTTTTT. Full variable domain (rest looked up from reference TRBV19 and TRBJ2-2): DGGITQSPKYLFRKEGQNVTLSCEQNLNHDAMYWYRQDPGQGLRLIYYSQIVNDFQKGDIAEGYSVSREKKESFPLTVTSAQKNPTAFYLCASTTGATYTGELFFGEGSRLTVL.

The V gene is TRBV5-8, the J gene TRBJ2-1; a weak D match, TRBD1 (5 bases). CDR3 length equals 16 residues. Germline V gives CDR1 SGHTS, CDR2 YDEGEE. The V end was cut by 0 bases, the J end by 3 bases, with 13 bases between. This chain's CDR3 is CASSLELGVSYNEQFF. The CDR3 DNA follows: TGTGCCAGCAGCTTGGAGCTAGGGGTAAGCTACAATGAGCAGTTCTTC.

CDR3 DNA sequence: TGTGCCAGCAGCTTCCTGAACAGGGCCCTCTACAATGAGCAGTTCTTC. The encoded protein is CASSFLNRALYNEQFF. The chain couples TRBV11-2 to TRBJ2-1, with D possibly being TRBD1 (6 bases). Trimming left V 3 bases short and J 3 bases short, with 15 bases between. The germline V gene has CDR1 SGHAT and CDR2 FQNNGV. This CDR3 spans 16 amino acids.

The chain uses TRBV19 and TRBJ2-1; TRBD2 matches at 8 bases. The germline CDR1 and CDR2 sequences are LNHDA and SQIVND (reference sequence). The V segment lost 0 bases and the J segment 7 bases; nucleotides outside the gene matches: 2. The CDR3 sequence is 14 residues long. Here the CDR3 reads CASSIDSGINEQFF. Here the CDR3 DNA reads TGTGCCAGTAGTATAGATAGCGGGATAAATGAGCAGTTCTTC.